The 27 T cell receptor beta chains below come from one sample, sequenced in a study of blood T cell repertoires in COVID-19. The repertoire was sequenced with immunoSEQ multiplex PCR; TCRdb's copy has only in-frame clones and lacks some. The sample has approximately 280,000 clones, around 89% seen once. The sample comprised peripheral blood. The receptors derive from a woman aged 60-75 years with acute or convalescent COVID-19.

The V call is TRBV6-5, the J call TRBJ2-5, with a weak D call TRBD1 (5 bases). The CDR3 runs 12 residues. The germline V and J ends were trimmed by 8 bases and 3 bases, with 10 bases remaining between them. From germline, CDR1 is MNHEY and CDR2 SVGAGI. DNA for the CDR3: TGTGCCAGCTCGCAGGGCAAAGAGACCCAGTACTTC. The encoded protein is CASSQGKETQYF.

The chain is built from TRBV12-3 or TRBV12-4 and TRBJ1-6; D possibly corresponds to TRBD1 (6 bases). Deletions cut 5 bases from V and 7 bases from J, with 9 bases between. There are 13 residues in the CDR3. This CDR3 is CASSGGGNSPLHF. The CDR3 DNA follows: TGTGCCAGCAGTGGCGGGGGCAATTCACCCCTCCACTTT.

V is TRBV6-2 or TRBV6-3 and J is TRBJ1-5; tentatively, D is TRBD1 (5 bases). The CDR3 has 15 amino acids. Germline V gene data show CDR1 as MNHEY and CDR2 as SVGEGT. V was shortened by 6 bases and J by 6 bases, with 18 bases between the two germline ends. DNA for the CDR3: TGTGCCAGCAGCCTCGATAATGCGGGGACTCAGCCCCAGCATTTT. This gives the protein CASSLDNAGTQPQHF.

This clone was seen a handful of times. The V gene is TRBV7-6, the J gene TRBJ1-5; 10 bases match TRBD1. This CDR3 spans 16 amino acids. Trimming removed 1 base from V and 3 bases from J; junction bases left unmatched: 3. Germline CDR1 and CDR2: SGHVS and FNYEAQ. The DNA for the CDR3 is TGTGCCAGCAGCTTAGGGACAGGGGGACCCAATCAGCCCCAGCATTTT. It specifies CASSLGTGGPNQPQHF.

This chain uses TRBV9 with TRBJ2-7, with 7 nucleotides matching TRBD2. CDR1 and CDR2 (germline): SGDLS, YYNGEE. V lost 0 bases, J lost 7 bases, and 4 bases stayed unmatched. This CDR3 is 13 amino acids long. The CDR3 here is CASSVAGRREQYF. For the CDR3, the DNA is TGTGCCAGCAGCGTAGCCGGGAGGCGAGAGCAGTACTTC.

About this clone: Mismatch with germline at one junction end may stem from a read error. The J gene is TRBJ2-6, the V gene TRBV2; 8 bases line up with TRBD1. Germline CDR1 SNHLY, CDR2 FYNNEI. The CDR3 has 13 amino acids. This CDR3 reads CASSEGQASVLTF. CDR3 DNA: TGTGCCAGCAGTGAGGGACAGGCCAGCGTCCTGACTTTC.

The rearrangement uses TRBV7-3 and TRBJ2-2, with 9 bases identical to TRBD2. This CDR3 comprises 18 residues. Trimming removed 5 bases from V and 1 base from J; junction bases left unmatched: 11. CDR1 is SGHTA and CDR2 is FQGTGA in the germline V gene. The CDR3 nucleotides are TGTGCCAGCAGCCCCTACGGAGCGGGGGGACTGAACACCGGGGAGCTGTTTTTT. Residues: CASSPYGAGGLNTGELFF.

In this sample, this clone turned up once. V usage is TRBV24-1 and J usage is TRBJ2-2, with 9 bases fitting TRBD1. Losses at the gene ends were 3 bases for V and 4 bases for J; bases not matched to a gene: 8. CDR1 is KGHDR, CDR2 SFDVKD, per germline. The CDR3 is made up of 17 amino acids. CDR3 residues: CATSDLSGTGSTGELFF. The CDR3 coding sequence is TGTGCCACCAGTGATCTCTCCGGGACAGGGAGCACCGGGGAGCTGTTTTTT.

The chain joins TRBV29-1 to TRBJ1-3; weak D call: TRBD1 (5 bases). Trimming left V 0 bases short and J 0 bases short, with 15 bases between. The CDR3 is 17 amino acids. From germline, CDR1 is SQVTM and CDR2 ANQGSEA. The CDR3 spells CSVEDRDSILSGNTIYF. DNA of the CDR3: TGCAGCGTTGAAGATCGGGACTCCATCCTCTCTGGAAACACCATATATTTT.

This clone was seen just once. The gene calls are TRBV3-1 (or the pseudogene TRBV3-2) and TRBJ1-1; 9 positions agree with TRBD1. V lost 3 bases and J lost 0; bases outside the gene matches: 5. Germline V gives CDR1 LGHDT, CDR2 YNNKEL (reference sequence). This CDR3 has 16 amino acids. CDR3 sequence: CASSHWTGAMNTEAFF. The DNA of the CDR3 is TGTGCCAGCAGCCATTGGACAGGGGCGATGAACACTGAAGCTTTCTTT.

The J gene is TRBJ1-2, the V gene TRBV11-2; D may be TRBD1 (6 bases). The V gene lost 1 base and the J gene lost 7 bases, with 13 bases spanning the gap. CDR3 length: 14 residues. CDR1 and CDR2 (germline): SGHAT, FQNNGV. The CDR3 nucleotides are TGTGCCAGCAGCTTAGCTGACTTCAGGGGTGGCTACACCTTC. Protein sequence: CASSLADFRGGYTF. The complete variable domain, with remaining parts taken from reference TRBV11-2 and TRBJ1-2, reads EAGVAQSPRYKIIEKRQSVAFWCNPISGHATLYWYQQILGQGPKLLIQFQNNGVVDDSQLPKDRFSAERLKGVDSTLKIQPAKLEDSAVYLCASSLADFRGGYTFGSGTRLTVV.

This chain joins TRBV5-4 and TRBJ1-2; the match to TRBD1 covers 8 bases. The CDR3 covers 14 residues. Germline CDR1 SGHNT, CDR2 YYREEE (reference sequence). The trim removed 4 bases at V and 4 bases at J, leaving 6 bases unmatched. CDR3 sequence reads: CASSHLQGGYGYTF. As DNA, the CDR3 is TGTGCCAGCAGCCACCTACAGGGGGGCTATGGCTACACCTTC.

This CDR3 is CASSPTGPTGTQYF. The CDR3 DNA sequence: TGTGCCAGTAGTCCGACAGGCCCTACGGGGACCCAGTACTTC. J is TRBJ2-5 and V is TRBV19; maybe TRBD1 (6 bases). The V end lost 5 bases, the J end lost 7 bases, and 17 bases lay between the germline ends. Germline assignment: CDR1 LNHDA and CDR2 SQIVND (reference sequence). CDR3 size: 14 residues.

The genes are TRBV7-2 and TRBJ1-1; TRBD1 agrees at 8 bases. This CDR3 region has 15 residues. V lost 5 bases, J lost 3 bases, and 8 bases stayed unmatched. Germline-derived CDR1 and CDR2 are SGHTA and FQGNSA. The CDR3 nucleotides read TGTGCCAGCAGCGAGATAGGACAGGGCGACACTGAAGCTTTCTTT. This translates into CASSEIGQGDTEAFF.

This clone was seen just once. This sequence joins TRBV27 and TRBJ1-2; 8 bases are shared with TRBD1. Per the germline V gene, CDR1 is MNHEY and CDR2 is SMNVEV (reference sequence). V lost 4 bases and J lost 8; bases outside the gene matches: 6. The CDR3 consists of 13 residues. CDR3 DNA sequence: TGTGCCAGCAGTTCAGCAGGGGGCAGGGGCTACACCTTC. Its translation is CASSSAGGRGYTF.

This chain joins TRBV29-1 and TRBJ2-7; 9 bases match TRBD1. J lost 2 bases, V lost 3 bases, and 5 bases had no gene match. The CDR3 is 14 residues long. Germline V gene lookup returns CDR1 SQVTM and CDR2 ANQGSEA. The CDR3 DNA sequence: TGCAGCGTTGATCTGGGACAGGGCCCCTACGAGCAGTACTTC. It encodes CSVDLGQGPYEQYF.

The chain joins TRBV6-2 or TRBV6-3 to TRBJ2-1; 10 positions match TRBD2. J gave up 5 bases and V 5 bases, and 18 bases lay outside the gene matches. There are 19 residues in the CDR3. The germline gives CDR1 MNHEY, CDR2 SVGEGT. The CDR3 nucleotides are TGTGCCAGCAGTCCCCAAGTACAGCGGGAGGGCCGCGTGGACAATGAGCAGTTCTTC. Amino acid sequence: CASSPQVQREGRVDNEQFF.

The V gene is TRBV11-1, the J gene TRBJ2-2, with no clear D. V was trimmed by 7 bases and J by 4 bases, leaving 10 bases between them. There are 13 residues in the CDR3. The germline V gene has CDR1 SGHAT and CDR2 FQDESV (reference sequence). CDR3 DNA: TGTGCCAGCACCCTACTCCGCACCGGGGAGCTGTTTTTT. This codes for CASTLLRTGELFF.

The chain links TRBV9 to TRBJ1-4; D possibly corresponds to TRBD1 (5 bases). The CDR3 runs 17 residues. The V gene lost 3 bases and the J gene lost 8 bases, with 23 bases spanning the gap. Germline V lookup: CDR1 SGDLS, CDR2 YYNGEE. In nucleotides, the CDR3 is TGTGCCAGCAGCGGGCGGGACCCAACCCCCGGCGAGGAAAAACTGTTTTTT. Its protein is CASSGRDPTPGEEKLFF.

The gene calls are TRBV19 and TRBJ2-7, with 12 bases aligning to TRBD2. V lost 7 bases to trimming and J lost 4 bases; unmatched junction nucleotides: 8. The germline gives CDR1 LNHDA, CDR2 SQIVND (reference sequence). This CDR3 region has 15 residues. The CDR3 DNA is TGTGCCAGTAAACGACGGACTAGCGGGGAGTACGAGCAGTACTTC. This gives the protein CASKRRTSGEYEQYF.

V usage is TRBV29-1 and J usage is TRBJ1-1; weak D call: TRBD1 (5 bases). The CDR3 consists of 14 residues. Trimming cost V 7 bases and J 7 bases, with 22 bases left between them. CDR1 is SQVTM, CDR2 ANQGSEA, per germline. The CDR3 sequence: CSALPPRDWSEAFF. The CDR3 DNA reads TGCAGCGCCTTACCGCCCCGGGACTGGAGTGAAGCTTTCTTT.

The genes are TRBV27 and TRBJ1-3, with D perhaps TRBD1 (6 bases). Trimming left V 5 bases short and J 0 bases short, with 11 bases between. The germline CDR1 and CDR2 sequences are MNHEY and SMNVEV (reference sequence). This CDR3 is built from 15 residues. As DNA, the CDR3 is TGTGCCAGCAGTAAAGGCAGGGGCTCTGGAAACACCATATATTTT. Translation: CASSKGRGSGNTIYF.

The chain employs TRBV6-5 and TRBJ1-6, with 8 nucleotides matching TRBD1. The CDR3 runs 14 residues. The germline V gene has CDR1 MNHEY and CDR2 SVGAGI. The J segment lost 10 bases and the V segment lost 9 bases, leaving 11 bases of the junction unmatched. The CDR3 DNA follows: TGTGCCAGTAGGTCTCCAGGGGGCCAATCACCCCTCCACTTT. Translated, it gives CASRSPGGQSPLHF.

The chain links TRBV24-1 to TRBJ1-5; D is ambiguous. CDR1 is KGHDR, CDR2 SFDVKD, per germline. The CDR3 length is 13 residues. V lost 7 bases to trimming and J lost 0 bases, with 6 bases between them. CDR3 bases: TGTGCCACCAGCGGGGATAGCAATCAGCCCCAGCATTTT. Translated: CATSGDSNQPQHF.

V is TRBV18 and J is TRBJ1-5; TRBD1 agrees at 7 bases. Trimming cost V 2 bases and J 7 bases; bases outside gene matches: 2. In germline, CDR1 is KGHSH, CDR2 LQKENI. This CDR3 has 13 amino acids. CDR3 nucleotides: TGTGCCAGCTCACCAGACAGGGCGCAGCCCCAGCATTTT. This gives the protein CASSPDRAQPQHF.

The J gene is TRBJ1-6, the V gene TRBV12-3 or TRBV12-4; weak D call: TRBD1 (5 bases). The CDR3 is 13 amino acids. The V gene lost 10 bases and the J gene lost 7 bases, with 14 bases spanning the gap. This chain's CDR3 is CATLRGVNSPLHF. Written as DNA, the CDR3 is TGTGCCACTCTACGGGGGGTAAATTCACCCCTCCACTTT.

The chain has TRBV7-9 and TRBJ2-6; TRBD1 is a possible D gene (6 bases). The CDR3 is 16 residues long. Trimming left V 1 base short and J 1 base short, with 8 bases between. The germline CDR1 and CDR2 sequences are SEHNR and FQNEAQ (reference sequence). The CDR3 sequence: CASSLVGGSGANVLTF. Here the CDR3 DNA reads TGTGCCAGCAGCTTAGTAGGGGGATCTGGGGCCAACGTCCTGACTTTC.